The clone carrying this T cell receptor (beta chain) was counted many times. The antigen is unknown. Deletions cut 4 bases from V and 2 bases from J, with 13 bases between. Germline V lookup: CDR1 SEHNR, CDR2 FQNEAQ (reference sequence). CDR3 length: 15 residues. This entry comes from a study of HIV-infected patients and healthy controls. Whole-study findings and limits: Healthy controls shared more CDR3 sequences between individuals than HIV-infected patients did.

No cell fractionation was done, so the repertoire covers all unsorted peripheral blood T cells. Alpha and beta constant-region primers primed reverse transcription of around 0.5 ug RNA. Separate chain-specific third strand synthesis with multiplexing indices produced the alpha and beta libraries. The cDNA received a 5' RACE adapter containing a random hexamer plus an SP2 sequencing primer site. In TCRdb, the 5' RACE reads were re-called with MiXCR into one record per CDR3 protein. Of under 20,000 distinct CDR3 sequences in the sample, 9% to 9.5% were seen once. The sequence came from an adult in good health. Sequencing input: blood. This sequence joins TRBV7-9 and TRBJ2-3; unclear D gene. The CDR3 DNA sequence: TGTGCCAGCAGCTCAGAGTACTTTGCCACAGATACGCAGTATTTT. This codes for CASSSEYFATDTQYF. Combining the CDR3 with reference TRBV7-9 and TRBJ2-3 gives the whole variable domain DTGVSQNPRHKITKRGQNVTFRCDPISEHNRLYWYRQTLGQGPEFLTYFQNEAQLEKSRLLSDRFSAERPKGSFSTLEIQRTEQGDSAMYLCASSSEYFATDTQYFGPGTRLTVL.